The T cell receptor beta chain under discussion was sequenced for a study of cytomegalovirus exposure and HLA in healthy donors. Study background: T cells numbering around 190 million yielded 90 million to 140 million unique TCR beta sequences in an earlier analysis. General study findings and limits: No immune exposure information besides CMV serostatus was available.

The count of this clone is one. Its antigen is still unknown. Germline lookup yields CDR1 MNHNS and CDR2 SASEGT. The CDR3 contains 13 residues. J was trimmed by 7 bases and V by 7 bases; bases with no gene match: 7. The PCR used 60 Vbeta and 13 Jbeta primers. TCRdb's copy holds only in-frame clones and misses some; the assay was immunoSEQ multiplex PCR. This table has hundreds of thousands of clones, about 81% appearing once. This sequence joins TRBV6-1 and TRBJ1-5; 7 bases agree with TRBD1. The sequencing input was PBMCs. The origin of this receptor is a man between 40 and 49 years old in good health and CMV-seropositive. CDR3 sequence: CASTGQSEQPQHF. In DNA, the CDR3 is TGTGCCAGCACGGGACAGTCCGAACAGCCCCAGCATTTT.